This TCR beta chain derives from a study of blood T cell repertoires in COVID-19. At the level of the study: Sites across the United States, Italy and Spain contributed samples from acute and convalescent COVID-19.

Original methodology: Scientists estimated how many nucleated cells there were by amplifying reference gene primers. Using immunoSEQ multiplex PCR, the repertoire was profiled, and TCRdb retains in-frame clones only, with some absent. That table supplies the V and J calls and clone size; D and trimming were determined from the DNA. The sample lists under 250,000 clones; around nine tenths were seen once. Enrollees, about 18 to 90 years old, lived in 25 or so US areas. Donors were grouped by their self-reported clinical history. The CDR3 has 13 amino acids. V shed 6 bases, J shed 4 bases, and the junction held 3 bases outside the gene matches. CDR1 and CDR2 (germline): LNHNV, YYDKDF (reference sequence).

Sequenced sample: PBMCs or T cells enriched from blood (not recorded which). The V and J genes are TRBV15 and TRBJ1-3; TRBD1 agrees at 7 bases. The clonotype originates from a woman aged 25 to 39 with acute COVID-19. CDR3 sequence (DNA): TGTGCCACCAGGCTGACAGGGGGAAACACCATATATTTT. Protein: CATRLTGGNTIYF.